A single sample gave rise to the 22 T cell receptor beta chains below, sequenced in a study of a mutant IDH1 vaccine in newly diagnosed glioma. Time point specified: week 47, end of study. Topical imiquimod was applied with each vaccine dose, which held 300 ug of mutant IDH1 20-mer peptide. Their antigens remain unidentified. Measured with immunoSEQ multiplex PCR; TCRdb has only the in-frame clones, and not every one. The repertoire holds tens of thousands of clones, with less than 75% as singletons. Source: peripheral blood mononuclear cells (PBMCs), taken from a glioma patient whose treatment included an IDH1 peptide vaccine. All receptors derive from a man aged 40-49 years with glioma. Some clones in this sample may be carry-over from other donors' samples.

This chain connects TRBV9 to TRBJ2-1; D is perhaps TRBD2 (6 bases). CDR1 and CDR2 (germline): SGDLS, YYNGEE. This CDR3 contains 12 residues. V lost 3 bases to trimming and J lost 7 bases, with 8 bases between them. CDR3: CASSGLVNEQFF. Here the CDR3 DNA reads TGTGCCAGCAGCGGACTAGTTAATGAGCAGTTCTTC.

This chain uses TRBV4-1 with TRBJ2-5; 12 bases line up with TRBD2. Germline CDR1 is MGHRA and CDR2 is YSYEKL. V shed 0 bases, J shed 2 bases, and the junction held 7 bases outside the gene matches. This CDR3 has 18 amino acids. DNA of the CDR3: TGCGCCAGCAGCCAAGACTTGGGGCTAGCGGGGGGGCAAGAGACCCAGTACTTC. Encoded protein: CASSQDLGLAGGQETQYF.

This chain's CDR3 is CASIHRGGQLNSPLHF. The CDR3 DNA reads as TGTGCCAGTATCCACAGAGGAGGGCAGCTTAATTCACCCCTCCACTTT. The V and J genes are TRBV19 and TRBJ1-6; D gene unclear. The CDR3 is 16 residues long. Germline assignment: CDR1 LNHDA and CDR2 SQIVND (reference sequence). Trimming removed 7 bases at V and 6 bases at J, with 19 bases between.

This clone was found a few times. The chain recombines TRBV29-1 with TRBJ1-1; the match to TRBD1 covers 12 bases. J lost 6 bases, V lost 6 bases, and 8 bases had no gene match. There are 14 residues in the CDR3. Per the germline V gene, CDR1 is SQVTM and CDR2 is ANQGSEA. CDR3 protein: CSVAGTGGIPEAFF. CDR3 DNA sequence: TGCAGCGTCGCCGGGACAGGGGGCATCCCTGAAGCTTTCTTT.

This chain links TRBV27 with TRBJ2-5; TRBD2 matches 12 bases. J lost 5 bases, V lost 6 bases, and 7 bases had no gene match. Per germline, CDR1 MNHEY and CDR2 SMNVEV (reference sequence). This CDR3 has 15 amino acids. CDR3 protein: CASSSTSGGGETQYF. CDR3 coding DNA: TGTGCCAGCAGCTCGACTAGCGGGGGCGGGGAGACCCAGTACTTC.

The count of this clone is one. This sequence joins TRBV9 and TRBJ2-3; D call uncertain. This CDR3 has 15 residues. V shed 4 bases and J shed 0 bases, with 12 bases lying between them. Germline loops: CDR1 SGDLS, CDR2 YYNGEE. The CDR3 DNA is TGTGCCAGCAGCCTAGGATGGAGCAGCACAGATACGCAGTATTTT. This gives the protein CASSLGWSSTDTQYF.

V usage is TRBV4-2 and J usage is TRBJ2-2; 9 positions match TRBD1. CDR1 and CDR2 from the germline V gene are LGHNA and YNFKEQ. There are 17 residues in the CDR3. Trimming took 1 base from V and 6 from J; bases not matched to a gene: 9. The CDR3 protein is CASSQVGGTGSAGELFF. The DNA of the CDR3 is TGTGCCAGCAGCCAAGTAGGTGGGACAGGGTCGGCCGGGGAGCTGTTTTTT.

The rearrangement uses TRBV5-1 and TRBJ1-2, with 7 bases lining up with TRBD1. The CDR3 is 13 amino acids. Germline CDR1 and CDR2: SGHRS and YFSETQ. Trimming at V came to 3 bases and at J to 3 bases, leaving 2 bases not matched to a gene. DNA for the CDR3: TGCGCCAGCAGCTCAGGACAGGACTATGGCTACACCTTC. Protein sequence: CASSSGQDYGYTF. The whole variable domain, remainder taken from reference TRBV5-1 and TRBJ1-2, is KAGVTQTPRYLIKTRGQQVTLSCSPISGHRSVSWYQQTPGQGLQFLFEYFSETQRNKGNFPGRFSGRQFSNSRSEMNVSTLELGDSALYLCASSSGQDYGYTFGSGTRLTVV.

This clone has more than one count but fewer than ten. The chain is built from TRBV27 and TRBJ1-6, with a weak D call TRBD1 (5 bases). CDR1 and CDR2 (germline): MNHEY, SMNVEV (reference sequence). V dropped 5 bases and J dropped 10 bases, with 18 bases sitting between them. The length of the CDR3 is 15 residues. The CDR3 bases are TGTGCCAGCAGTCCACGGGGGGTTTTGCGCTCACCCCTCCACTTT. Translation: CASSPRGVLRSPLHF.

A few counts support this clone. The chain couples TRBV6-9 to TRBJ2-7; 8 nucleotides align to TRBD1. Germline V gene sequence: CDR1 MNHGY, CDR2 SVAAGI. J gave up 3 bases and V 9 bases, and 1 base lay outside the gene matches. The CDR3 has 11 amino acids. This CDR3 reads CARTGVYEQYF. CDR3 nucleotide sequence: TGTGCCAGGACAGGGGTCTACGAGCAGTACTTC.

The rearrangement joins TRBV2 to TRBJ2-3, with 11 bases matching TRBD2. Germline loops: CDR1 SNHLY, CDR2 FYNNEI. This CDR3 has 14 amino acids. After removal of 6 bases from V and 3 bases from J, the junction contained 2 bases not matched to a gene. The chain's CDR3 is CASRLAGGTDTQYF. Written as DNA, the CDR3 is TGTGCCAGCAGGTTAGCGGGGGGGACAGATACGCAGTATTTT.

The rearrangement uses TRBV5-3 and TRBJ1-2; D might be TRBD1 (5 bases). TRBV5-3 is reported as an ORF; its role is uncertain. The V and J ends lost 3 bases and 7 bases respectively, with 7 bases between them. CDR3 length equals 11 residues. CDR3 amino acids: CARSSRVGYTF. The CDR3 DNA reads TGTGCCAGAAGCTCCAGGGTTGGCTACACCTTC.

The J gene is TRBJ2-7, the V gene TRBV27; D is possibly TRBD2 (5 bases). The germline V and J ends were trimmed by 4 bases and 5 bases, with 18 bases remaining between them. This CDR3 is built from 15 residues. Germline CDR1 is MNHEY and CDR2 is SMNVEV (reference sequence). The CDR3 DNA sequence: TGTGCCAGCAGTTCAAAACTAGGTTTGGGTAACGAGCAGTACTTC. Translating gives CASSSKLGLGNEQYF.

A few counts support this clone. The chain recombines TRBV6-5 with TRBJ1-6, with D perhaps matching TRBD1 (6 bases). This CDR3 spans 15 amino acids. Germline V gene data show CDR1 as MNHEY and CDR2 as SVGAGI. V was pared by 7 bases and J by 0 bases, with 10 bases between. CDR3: CASTGQSSYNSPLHF. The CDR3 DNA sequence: TGTGCCAGCACCGGACAGAGCTCCTATAATTCACCCCTCCACTTT.

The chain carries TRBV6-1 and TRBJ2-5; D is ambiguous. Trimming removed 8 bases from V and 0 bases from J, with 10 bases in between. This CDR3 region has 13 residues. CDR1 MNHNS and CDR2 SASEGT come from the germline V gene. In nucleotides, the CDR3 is TGTGCCAGCGGTGGTCCGAACCAAGAGACCCAGTACTTC. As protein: CASGGPNQETQYF.

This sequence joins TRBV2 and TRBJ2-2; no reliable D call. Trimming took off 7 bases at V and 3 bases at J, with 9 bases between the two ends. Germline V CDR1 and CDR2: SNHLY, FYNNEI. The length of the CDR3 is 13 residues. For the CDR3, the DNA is TGTGCCAGCACGCAGGATTACACCGGGGAGCTGTTTTTT. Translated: CASTQDYTGELFF.

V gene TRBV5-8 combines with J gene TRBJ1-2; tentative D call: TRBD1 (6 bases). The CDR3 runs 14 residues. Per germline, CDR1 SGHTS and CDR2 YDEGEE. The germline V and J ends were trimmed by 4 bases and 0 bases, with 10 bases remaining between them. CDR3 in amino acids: CASSDRFANYGYTF. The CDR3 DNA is TGTGCCAGCAGCGACAGGTTCGCTAACTATGGCTACACCTTC.

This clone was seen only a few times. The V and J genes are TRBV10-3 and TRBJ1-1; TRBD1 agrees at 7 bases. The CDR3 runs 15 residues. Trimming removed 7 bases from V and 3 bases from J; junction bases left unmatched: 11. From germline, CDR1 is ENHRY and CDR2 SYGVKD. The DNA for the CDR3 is TGTGCCATCACGGCAGGGGGATCTTTGGACACTGAAGCTTTCTTT. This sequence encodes CAITAGGSLDTEAFF.

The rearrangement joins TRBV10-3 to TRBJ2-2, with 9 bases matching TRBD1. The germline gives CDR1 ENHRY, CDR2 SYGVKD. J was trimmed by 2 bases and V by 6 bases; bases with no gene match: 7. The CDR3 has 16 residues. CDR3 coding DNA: TGTGCCATCAGGGGGGGGACAGGGACAAACACCGGGGAGCTGTTTTTT. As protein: CAIRGGTGTNTGELFF.

The CDR3 reads CASSFDTGYQETQYF. The CDR3 coding sequence is TGTGCCAGCAGCTTCGATACAGGGTATCAAGAGACCCAGTACTTC. The rearrangement joins TRBV7-6 to TRBJ2-5; a weak D match, TRBD1 (6 bases). V was clipped by 3 bases and J by 2 bases, with 13 bases between them. The CDR3 covers 15 residues. Germline lookup yields CDR1 SGHVS and CDR2 FNYEAQ.

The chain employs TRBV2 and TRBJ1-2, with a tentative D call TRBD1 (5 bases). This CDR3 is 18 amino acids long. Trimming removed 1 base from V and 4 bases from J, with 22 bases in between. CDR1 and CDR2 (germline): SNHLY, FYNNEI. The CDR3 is CASSEGPGLLSLGYGYTF. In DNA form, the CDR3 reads TGTGCCAGCAGTGAAGGTCCGGGGCTTCTGTCCCTTGGCTATGGCTACACCTTC.

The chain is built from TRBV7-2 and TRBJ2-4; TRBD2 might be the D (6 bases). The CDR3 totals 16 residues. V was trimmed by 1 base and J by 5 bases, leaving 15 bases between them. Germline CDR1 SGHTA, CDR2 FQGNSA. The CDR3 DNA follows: TGTGCCAGCAGCTTAGGAGCCGGGACTGCCGAAAACATTCAGTACTTC. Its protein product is CASSLGAGTAENIQYF. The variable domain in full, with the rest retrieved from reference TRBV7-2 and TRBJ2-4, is GAGVSQSPSNKVTEKGKDVELRCDPISGHTALYWYRQSLGQGLEFLIYFQGNSAPDKSGLPSDRFSAERTGGSVSTLTIQRTQQEDSAVYLCASSLGAGTAENIQYFGAGTRLSVL.